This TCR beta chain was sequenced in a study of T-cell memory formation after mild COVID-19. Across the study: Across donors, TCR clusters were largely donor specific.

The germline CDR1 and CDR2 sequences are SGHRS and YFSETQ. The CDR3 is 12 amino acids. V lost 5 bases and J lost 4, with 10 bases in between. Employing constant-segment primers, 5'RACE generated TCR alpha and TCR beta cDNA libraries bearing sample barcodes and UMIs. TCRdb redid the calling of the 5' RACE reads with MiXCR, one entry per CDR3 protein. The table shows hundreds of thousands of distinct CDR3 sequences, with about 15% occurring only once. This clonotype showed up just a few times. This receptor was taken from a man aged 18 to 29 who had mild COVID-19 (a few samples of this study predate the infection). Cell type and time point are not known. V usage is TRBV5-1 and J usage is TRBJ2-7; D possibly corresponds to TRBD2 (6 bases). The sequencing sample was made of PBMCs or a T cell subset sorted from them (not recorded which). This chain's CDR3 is CASSSLAYEQYF. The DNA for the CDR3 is TGCGCCAGCAGTTCACTAGCTTACGAGCAGTACTTC.